This entry features one T cell receptor (beta chain) sequence. Libraries were prepared by immunoSEQ multiplex PCR; TCRdb keeps only in-frame clonotypes and omits some of them. The table records fewer than 70,000 clones, roughly 90% of them present only once. The sample is drawn from a study of blood T cell repertoires in COVID-19. The CDR3 runs 16 residues. Trimming removed 0 bases from V and 7 bases from J, with 18 bases in between. CDR1 and CDR2 from the germline V gene are MDHEN and SYDVKM. Material: peripheral blood. The chain is built from TRBV28 and TRBJ1-1; no reliable D call. The receptor was isolated from a human donor in a cohort sampled during active COVID-19. CDR3 coding DNA: TGTGCCAGCAGTTTATGGGCCATGGGAGACCAAGATGAAGCTTTCTTT. It is translated as CASSLWAMGDQDEAFF.